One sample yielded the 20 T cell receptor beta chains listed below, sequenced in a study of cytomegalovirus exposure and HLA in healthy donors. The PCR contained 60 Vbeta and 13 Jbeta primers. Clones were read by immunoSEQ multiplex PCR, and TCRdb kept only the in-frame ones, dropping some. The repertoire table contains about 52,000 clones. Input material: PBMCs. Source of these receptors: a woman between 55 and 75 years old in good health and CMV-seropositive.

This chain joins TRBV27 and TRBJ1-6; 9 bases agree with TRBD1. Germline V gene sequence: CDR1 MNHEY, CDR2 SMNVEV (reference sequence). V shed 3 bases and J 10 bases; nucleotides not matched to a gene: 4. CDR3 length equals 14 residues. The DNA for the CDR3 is TGTGCCAGCAGTTTTACAGGGGGCGGGTCACCCCTCCACTTT. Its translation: CASSFTGGGSPLHF.

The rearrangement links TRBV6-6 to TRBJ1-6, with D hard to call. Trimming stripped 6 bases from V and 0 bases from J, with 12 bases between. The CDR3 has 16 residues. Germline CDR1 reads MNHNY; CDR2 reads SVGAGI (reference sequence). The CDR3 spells CASRATASSYNSPLHF. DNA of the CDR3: TGTGCCAGCAGGGCGACTGCGAGCTCCTATAATTCACCCCTCCACTTT.

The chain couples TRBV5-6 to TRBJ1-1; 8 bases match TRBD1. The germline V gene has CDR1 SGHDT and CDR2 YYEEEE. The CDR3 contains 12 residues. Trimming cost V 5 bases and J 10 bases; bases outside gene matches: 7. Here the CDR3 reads CASRAGGWGAFF. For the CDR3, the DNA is TGTGCCAGCAGGGCAGGGGGCTGGGGAGCTTTCTTT.

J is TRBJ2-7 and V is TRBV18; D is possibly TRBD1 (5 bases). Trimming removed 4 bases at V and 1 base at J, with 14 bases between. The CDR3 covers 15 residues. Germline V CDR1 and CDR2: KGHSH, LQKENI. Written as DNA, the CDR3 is TGTGCCAGCTCACTGGACACCGGCCGTTCCTACGAGCAGTACTTC. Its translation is CASSLDTGRSYEQYF.

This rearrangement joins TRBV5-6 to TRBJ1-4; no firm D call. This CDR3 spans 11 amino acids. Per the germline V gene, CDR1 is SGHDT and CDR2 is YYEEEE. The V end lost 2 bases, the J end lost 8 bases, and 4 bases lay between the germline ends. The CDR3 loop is CASSFQEKLFF. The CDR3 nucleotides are TGTGCCAGCAGCTTCCAGGAAAAACTGTTTTTT. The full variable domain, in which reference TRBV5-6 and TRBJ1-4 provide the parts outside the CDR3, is DAGVTQSPTHLIKTRGQQVTLRCSPKSGHDTVSWYQQALGQGPQFIFQYYEEEERQRGNFPDRFSGHQFPNYSSELNVNALLLGDSALYLCASSFQEKLFFGSGTQLSVL.

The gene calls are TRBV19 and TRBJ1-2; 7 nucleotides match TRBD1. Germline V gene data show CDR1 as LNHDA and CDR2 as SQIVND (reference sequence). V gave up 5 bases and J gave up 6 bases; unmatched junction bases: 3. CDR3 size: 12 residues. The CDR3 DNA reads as TGTGCCAGTAGTTTCACAGGGGATGGCTACACCTTC. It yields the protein CASSFTGDGYTF.

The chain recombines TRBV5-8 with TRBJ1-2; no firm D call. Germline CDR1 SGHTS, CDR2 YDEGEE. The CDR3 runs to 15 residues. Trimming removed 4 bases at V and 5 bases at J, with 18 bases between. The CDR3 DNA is TGTGCCAGCAGCCCTACCGGGTCCACACCTTATGGCTACACCTTC. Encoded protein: CASSPTGSTPYGYTF. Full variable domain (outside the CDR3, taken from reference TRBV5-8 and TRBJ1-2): EAGVTQSPTHLIKTRGQQATLRCSPISGHTSVYWYQQALGLGLQFLLWYDEGEERNRGNFPPRFSGRQFPNYSSELNVNALELEDSALYLCASSPTGSTPYGYTFGSGTRLTVV.

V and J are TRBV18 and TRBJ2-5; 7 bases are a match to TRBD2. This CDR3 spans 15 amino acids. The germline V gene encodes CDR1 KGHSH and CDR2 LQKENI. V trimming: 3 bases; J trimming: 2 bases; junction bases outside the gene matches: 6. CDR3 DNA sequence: TGTGCCAGCTCACCCCCAGCGGGGTCGCAAGAGACCCAGTACTTC. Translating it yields CASSPPAGSQETQYF.

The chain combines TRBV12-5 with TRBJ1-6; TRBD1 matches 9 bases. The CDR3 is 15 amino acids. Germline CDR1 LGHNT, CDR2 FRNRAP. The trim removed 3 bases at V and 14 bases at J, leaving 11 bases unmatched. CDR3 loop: CASGFHNTGTGSLHF. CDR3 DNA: TGTGCTAGTGGTTTTCATAATACCGGGACAGGGTCCCTCCACTTT.

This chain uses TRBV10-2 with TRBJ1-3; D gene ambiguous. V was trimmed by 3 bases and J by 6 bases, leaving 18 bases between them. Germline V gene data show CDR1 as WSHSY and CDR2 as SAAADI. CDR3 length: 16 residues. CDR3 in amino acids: CASSDGRNQAENTIYF. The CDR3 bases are TGCGCCAGCAGTGACGGGCGGAACCAAGCGGAAAACACCATATATTTT.

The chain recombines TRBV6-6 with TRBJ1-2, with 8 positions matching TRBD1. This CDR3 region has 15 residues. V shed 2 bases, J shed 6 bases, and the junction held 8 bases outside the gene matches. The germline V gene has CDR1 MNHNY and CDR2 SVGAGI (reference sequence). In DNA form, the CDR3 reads TGTGCCAGCAGTTACGTCCAGGGGGCGCTTAATGGCTACACCTTC. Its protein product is CASSYVQGALNGYTF.

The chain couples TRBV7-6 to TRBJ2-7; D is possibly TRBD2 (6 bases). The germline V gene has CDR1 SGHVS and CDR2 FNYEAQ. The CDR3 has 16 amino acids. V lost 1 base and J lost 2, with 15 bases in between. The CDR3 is CASSLVSGGSAYEQYF. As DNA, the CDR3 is TGTGCCAGCAGCTTAGTTTCCGGGGGTTCTGCCTACGAGCAGTACTTC.

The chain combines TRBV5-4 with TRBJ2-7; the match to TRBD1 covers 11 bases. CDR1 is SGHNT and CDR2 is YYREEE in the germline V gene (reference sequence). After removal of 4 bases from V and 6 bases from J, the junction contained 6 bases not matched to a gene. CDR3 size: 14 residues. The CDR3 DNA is TGTGCCAGCAGCCTGGGACAGGGGGGTAGCGAGCAGTACTTC. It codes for CASSLGQGGSEQYF.

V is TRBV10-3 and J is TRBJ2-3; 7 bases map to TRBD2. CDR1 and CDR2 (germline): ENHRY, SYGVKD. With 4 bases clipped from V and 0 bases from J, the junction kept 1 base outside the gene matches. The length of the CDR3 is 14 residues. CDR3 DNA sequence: TGTGCCATCAGTGCTAGCGGAAGCACAGATACGCAGTATTTT. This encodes CAISASGSTDTQYF.

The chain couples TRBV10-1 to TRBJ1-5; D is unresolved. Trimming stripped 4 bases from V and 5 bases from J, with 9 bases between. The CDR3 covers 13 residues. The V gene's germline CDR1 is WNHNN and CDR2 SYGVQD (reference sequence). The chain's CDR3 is CASSGAPDQPQHF. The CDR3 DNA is TGCGCCAGCAGTGGCGCGCCGGATCAGCCCCAGCATTTT.

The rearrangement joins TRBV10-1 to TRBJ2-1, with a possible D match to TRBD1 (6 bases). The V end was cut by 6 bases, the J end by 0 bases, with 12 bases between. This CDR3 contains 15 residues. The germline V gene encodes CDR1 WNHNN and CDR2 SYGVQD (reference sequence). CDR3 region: CASRADSGSYNEQFF. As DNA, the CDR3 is TGCGCCAGCAGAGCGGACAGCGGCTCCTACAATGAGCAGTTCTTC.

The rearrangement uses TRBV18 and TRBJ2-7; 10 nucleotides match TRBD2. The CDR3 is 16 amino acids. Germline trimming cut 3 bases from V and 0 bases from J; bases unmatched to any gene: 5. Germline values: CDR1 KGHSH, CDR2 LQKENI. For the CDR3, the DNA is TGTGCCAGCTCACCCGCTAGCGGGGGCCCCTCCTACGAGCAGTACTTC. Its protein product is CASSPASGGPSYEQYF.

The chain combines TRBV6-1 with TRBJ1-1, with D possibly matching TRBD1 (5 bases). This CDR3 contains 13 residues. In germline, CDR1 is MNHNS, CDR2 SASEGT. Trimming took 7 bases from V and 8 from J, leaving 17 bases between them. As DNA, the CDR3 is TGTGCCAGCACCGACTCTAGGGGCGGCGAAGCTTTCTTT. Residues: CASTDSRGGEAFF.

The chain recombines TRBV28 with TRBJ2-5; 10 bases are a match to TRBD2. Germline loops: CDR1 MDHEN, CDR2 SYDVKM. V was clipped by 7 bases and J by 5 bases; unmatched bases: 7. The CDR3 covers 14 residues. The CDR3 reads CASITAGGRETQYF. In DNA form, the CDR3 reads TGTGCCAGCATCACAGCGGGGGGGCGGGAGACCCAGTACTTC.

This chain's CDR3 is CASSSWTDEQQYF. The CDR3 coding sequence is TGTGCCAGCAGCTCTTGGACTGACGAGCAGCAGTACTTC. The V and J genes are TRBV7-2 and TRBJ2-7; D may be TRBD2 (5 bases). Germline V lookup: CDR1 SGHTA, CDR2 FQGNSA. The ends were cut back, 4 bases at V and 8 bases at J, with 15 bases in the middle. The CDR3 consists of 13 residues.